Sequencing of this T cell receptor (beta chain) was carried out in a study of T cells after yellow fever vaccination. Study at large: Researchers used SMART-Seq v4 Ultra Low Input to prepare fractions that had low cell numbers.

TCRdb independently ran MiXCR on the 5' RACE reads; one entry per CDR3 protein. Seen here are approximately 510,000 distinct CDR3 sequences, 21% observed once, and the top ten hold roughly 16%. The CDR3 covers 14 residues. Germline CDR1 SGHRS, CDR2 YFSETQ. Trimming removed 2 bases from V and 4 bases from J, with 12 bases in between. This sequence originates from a man in his late teens or twenties who received the YFV17D yellow fever vaccine. The rearrangement links TRBV5-1 to TRBJ1-2; D gene unclear. Here the sequenced sample was PBMCs, taken less than 25 days after the first yellow fever vaccination. Here the CDR3 reads CASSFSEGFYGYTF. CDR3 nucleotide sequence: TGCGCCAGCAGCTTTTCCGAAGGGTTCTATGGCTACACCTTC.